Presented here are 7 T cell receptor beta chains from one specimen sequenced in a study of T cell changes during pregnancy in multiple sclerosis. This table comes from immunoSEQ multiplex PCR, and its TCRdb copy is limited to in-frame clones, with some not included. The sample records approximately 60,000 clones, 92% being singletons. The sample in question was CD4+ T cells from peripheral blood mononuclear cells, obtained in the second trimester of pregnancy. Receptor source: a female donor with multiple sclerosis, enrolled in a pregnancy study.

This clone was seen more than once but under ten times. The chain recombines TRBV11-2 with TRBJ1-5; 9 bases map to TRBD1. Looked up from germline, CDR1 is SGHAT and CDR2 is FQNNGV. V was pared by 5 bases and J by 6 bases, with 5 bases of the junction left unmatched. CDR3 length: 14 residues. CDR3 sequence: CASSQTGGVQPQHF. CDR3 in DNA: TGTGCCAGCAGCCAAACAGGGGGCGTTCAGCCCCAGCATTTT.

This rearrangement joins TRBV5-5 to TRBJ2-7; TRBD1 matches 9 bases. The CDR3 extends over 14 amino acids. J was trimmed by 9 bases and V by 4 bases; bases with no gene match: 11. The V gene's germline CDR1 is SGHKS and CDR2 YYEKEE (reference sequence). The CDR3 DNA is TGTGCCAGCAGCAGGGGACAGGGCTCCGTAGGGCAGTACTTC. Translated, it gives CASSRGQGSVGQYF. Full variable domain (missing parts from reference TRBV5-5 and TRBJ2-7): DAGVTQSPTHLIKTRGQQVTLRCSPISGHKSVSWYQQVLGQGPQFIFQYYEKEERGRGNFPDRFSARQFPNYSSELNVNALLLGDSALYLCASSRGQGSVGQYFGPGTRLTVT.

The chain employs TRBV11-2 and TRBJ2-3, with D uncertain. CDR1 and CDR2 (germline): SGHAT, FQNNGV. Trimming cost V 0 bases and J 4 bases, with 5 bases left between them. The CDR3 runs to 13 residues. In DNA, the CDR3 is TGTGCCAGCAGCTTAGATCGGGCAGATACGCAGTATTTT. Translated, it gives CASSLDRADTQYF.

V and J are TRBV29-1 and TRBJ2-2, with 7 bases matching TRBD2. Germline CDR1 is SQVTM and CDR2 is ANQGSEA. Trimming removed 4 bases from V and 0 bases from J; junction bases left unmatched: 5. The CDR3 has 15 amino acids. The CDR3 spells CSVAALAANTGELFF. The CDR3 nucleotides read TGCAGCGTTGCCGCCCTAGCGGCGAACACCGGGGAGCTGTTTTTT.

This chain uses TRBV5-1 with TRBJ2-3; TRBD2 matches at 7 bases. The CDR3 runs 15 residues. J was trimmed by 9 bases and V by 1 base; bases with no gene match: 11. The germline V gene has CDR1 SGHRS and CDR2 YFSETQ. This CDR3 reads CASSLSSGPRGTQYF. The CDR3 nucleotides read TGCGCCAGCAGCTTGAGTAGCGGGCCCCGTGGGACGCAGTATTTT.

V is TRBV19 and J is TRBJ2-1, with 10 positions matching TRBD1. Germline CDR1 is LNHDA and CDR2 is SQIVND (reference sequence). J gave up 7 bases and V 1 base, and 13 bases lay outside the gene matches. The CDR3 totals 18 residues. The CDR3 is CASSIAGSGTGVGNEQFF. DNA for the CDR3: TGTGCCAGTAGTATAGCGGGATCCGGGACAGGGGTTGGAAATGAGCAGTTCTTC.

The chain combines TRBV27 with TRBJ2-7; D remains unclear. V shed 3 bases and J shed 2 bases, with 11 bases lying between them. Germline V lookup: CDR1 MNHEY, CDR2 SMNVEV (reference sequence). This CDR3 has 14 amino acids. The CDR3, as DNA: TGTGCCAGCAGTTTTGCCAGGCCTCCCTACGAGCAGTACTTC. This translates into CASSFARPPYEQYF.